This T cell receptor (beta chain) comes out of a study of cytomegalovirus exposure and HLA in healthy donors. This CDR3 region has 13 residues. V was clipped by 3 bases and J by 8 bases, with 13 bases between them. The germline CDR1 and CDR2 sequences are SGHVS and FQNEAQ. The PCR had 60 Vbeta and 13 Jbeta primers. Here immunoSEQ multiplex PCR was the method, and the copy in TCRdb shows in-frame clones only, minus some. The repertoire holds 95,000 to 150,000 clones, with roughly 80% as singletons. The receptor comes from a young man in good health and CMV-seronegative. The specimen was PBMCs. J is TRBJ1-2 and V is TRBV7-8; D is unresolved. CDR3 region: CASSFARSSGYTF. CDR3 DNA: TGTGCCAGCAGCTTTGCCAGATCCTCCGGCTACACCTTC.